One sample yielded the 30 T cell receptor beta chains listed below, sequenced in a study of cytomegalovirus exposure and HLA in healthy donors. Primers included in the PCR were 60 Vbeta and 13 Jbeta primers. TCRdb's copy holds only in-frame clones and misses some; the assay was immunoSEQ multiplex PCR. This sample has 90,000 to 95,000 clones, with approximately 84% found just once. Sequenced material: PBMCs. Every receptor here comes from a girl aged 2-10 years in good health and CMV-seropositive.

The V gene is TRBV4-2, the J gene TRBJ2-2; D gene ambiguous. The V end lost 0 bases, the J end lost 3 bases, and 5 bases lay between the germline ends. This CDR3 spans 14 amino acids. The germline V gene has CDR1 LGHNA and CDR2 YNFKEQ. The CDR3 region is CASSQEAYTGELFF. In DNA, the CDR3 is TGTGCCAGCAGCCAAGAGGCCTACACCGGGGAGCTGTTTTTT.

The chain couples TRBV19 to TRBJ2-1; 12 nucleotides align to TRBD2. Germline-derived CDR1 and CDR2 are LNHDA and SQIVND (reference sequence). This CDR3 has 11 amino acids. The J segment lost 11 bases and the V segment lost 9 bases, leaving 2 bases of the junction unmatched. The CDR3 sequence: CASGLAGQQFF. CDR3 DNA sequence: TGTGCCAGCGGACTAGCGGGACAGCAGTTCTTC.

This sequence joins TRBV7-2 and TRBJ2-7; 9 bases agree with TRBD1. With 5 bases clipped from V and 1 base from J, the junction kept 6 bases outside the gene matches. Germline V gene lookup returns CDR1 SGHTA and CDR2 FQGNSA. This CDR3 is 15 amino acids long. The CDR3 sequence: CASSPGTGPSYEQYF. CDR3 bases: TGTGCCAGCAGCCCAGGGACAGGGCCGTCCTACGAGCAGTACTTC.

J is TRBJ1-5 and V is TRBV29-1, with D possibly TRBD1 on 5 matching bases. CDR1 and CDR2 (germline): SQVTM, ANQGSEA. Trimming pared 6 bases from V and 0 bases from J, leaving 15 bases between. CDR3 length: 15 residues. The CDR3, as DNA: TGCAGCGTCATAATCGTGACAGATAGCAATCAGCCCCAGCATTTT. This codes for CSVIIVTDSNQPQHF.

This clone was recorded only once. The V and J genes are TRBV6-5 and TRBJ2-3, with D perhaps matching TRBD1 (5 bases). The length of the CDR3 is 12 residues. The V end was cut by 5 bases, the J end by 5 bases, with 8 bases between. Germline CDR1 MNHEY, CDR2 SVGAGI. The CDR3 sequence is CASSVQGDTQYF. CDR3 sequence (DNA): TGTGCCAGCAGTGTTCAGGGAGATACGCAGTATTTT.

The chain joins TRBV9 to TRBJ1-5, with TRBD1 matching 7 bases. V lost 3 bases and J lost 0; bases outside the gene matches: 3. This CDR3 comprises 15 residues. Germline-derived CDR1 and CDR2 are SGDLS and YYNGEE. CDR3: CASSAGTASNQPQHF. The CDR3 DNA reads as TGTGCCAGCAGCGCCGGGACAGCTAGCAATCAGCCCCAGCATTTT.

The chain recombines TRBV5-1 with TRBJ2-2, with TRBD2 matching over 8 bases. Looked up from germline, CDR1 is SGHRS and CDR2 is YFSETQ. The junction had 16 bases not matched to a gene; V was cut back by 2 bases and J by 4 bases. The CDR3 has 19 residues. The CDR3 DNA sequence: TGCGCCAGCAGCTTCCGACCGTCCCAAGCGGGAGTACTCACCGGGGAGCTGTTTTTT. It yields the protein CASSFRPSQAGVLTGELFF.

This clone is a singleton in its sample. This sequence joins TRBV7-9 and TRBJ1-4; 7 bases line up with TRBD1. Germline CDR1 and CDR2: SEHNR and FQNEAQ (reference sequence). The CDR3 consists of 17 residues. Germline trimming cut 2 bases from V and 2 bases from J; bases unmatched to any gene: 8. The CDR3 sequence is CASSLTRGTATNEKLFF. The CDR3, as DNA: TGTGCCAGCAGCTTAACGCGAGGGACAGCGACTAATGAAAAACTGTTTTTT.

The chain combines TRBV5-1 with TRBJ2-5; 9 bases align to TRBD2. The V gene's germline CDR1 is SGHRS and CDR2 YFSETQ. This CDR3 has 15 residues. V lost 3 bases to trimming and J lost 6 bases; unmatched junction nucleotides: 9. CDR3 residues: CASSSAQTSGKTQYF. CDR3 bases: TGCGCCAGCAGCTCGGCTCAGACTAGCGGAAAGACCCAGTACTTC.

The rearrangement uses TRBV7-9 and TRBJ1-2; maybe TRBD1 (5 bases). Germline lookup yields CDR1 SEHNR and CDR2 FQNEAQ (reference sequence). This CDR3 comprises 16 residues. V gave up 0 bases and J gave up 4 bases, with 15 bases separating them. The CDR3 sequence is CASSLAGGGDGYGYTF. The CDR3 nucleotides read TGTGCCAGCAGCTTAGCGGGTGGAGGGGACGGCTATGGCTACACCTTC.

The rearrangement uses TRBV6-5 and TRBJ2-7; D gene ambiguous. This CDR3 contains 14 residues. Germline-derived CDR1 and CDR2 are MNHEY and SVGAGI. V was trimmed by 0 bases and J by 0 bases, leaving 6 bases between them. The DNA of the CDR3 is TGTGCCAGCAGTTACTCGGCTAGCTCCTACGAGCAGTACTTC. This sequence encodes CASSYSASSYEQYF.

V is TRBV6-5 and J is TRBJ2-7; the D gene is possibly TRBD1 (5 bases). CDR1 MNHEY and CDR2 SVGAGI come from the germline V gene. V lost 6 bases, J lost 13 bases, and 19 bases lay in between. This CDR3 region has 12 residues. DNA of the CDR3: TGTGCCAGCAGCCGCGGACACTCCCCAGTCTACTTC. Amino acids: CASSRGHSPVYF.

The chain has TRBV28 and TRBJ1-5, with D perhaps matching TRBD1 (5 bases). V lost 11 bases to trimming and J lost 8 bases, with 16 bases between them. CDR3 length equals 12 residues. Germline CDR1 MDHEN, CDR2 SYDVKM. DNA of the CDR3: TGTGCCTGCGCAGGGTTTGTAGAGCCCCAGCATTTT. Translation gives CACAGFVEPQHF.

V and J are TRBV7-9 and TRBJ2-1; 7 bases are shared with TRBD1. This CDR3 has 15 residues. Germline lookup yields CDR1 SEHNR and CDR2 FQNEAQ (reference sequence). V trimming: 5 bases; J trimming: 2 bases; junction bases outside the gene matches: 6. The CDR3 DNA sequence: TGTGCCAGCAGCAGGGGGCGAGAAACCTACAATGAGCAGTTCTTC. This encodes CASSRGRETYNEQFF.

This clone was picked up a small number of times. This chain joins TRBV5-1 and TRBJ2-3; 9 nucleotides align to TRBD2. Losses at the gene ends were 5 bases for V and 6 bases for J; bases not matched to a gene: 4. CDR3 length: 13 amino acids. The V gene's germline CDR1 is SGHRS and CDR2 YFSETQ. The CDR3 loop is CASSLAGTDTQYF. The CDR3 DNA reads TGCGCCAGCAGTCTAGCGGGAACGGATACGCAGTATTTT.

V usage is TRBV27 and J usage is TRBJ2-7, with a possible D match to TRBD2 (7 bases). Trimming removed 10 bases at V and 0 bases at J, with 13 bases between. The CDR3 length is 13 residues. CDR1 and CDR2 (germline): MNHEY, SMNVEV (reference sequence). This CDR3 reads CAIGGAASYEQYF. The CDR3 nucleotides read TGTGCCATAGGGGGGGCAGCCTCCTACGAGCAGTACTTC.

The V and J genes are TRBV6-1 and TRBJ1-1; tentatively, D is TRBD1 (6 bases). Germline lookup yields CDR1 MNHNS and CDR2 SASEGT. This CDR3 is 14 amino acids long. The ends were cut back, 5 bases at V and 1 base at J, with 11 bases in the middle. The CDR3 nucleotides are TGTGCCAGCAGTTTACAGGGTCGGAACACTGAAGCTTTCTTT. Translation: CASSLQGRNTEAFF.

The chain has TRBV30 and TRBJ1-2; possibly TRBD1 for D (5 bases). Germline V gene data show CDR1 as GTSNPN and CDR2 as SVGIG (reference sequence). The CDR3 totals 16 residues. Between the trimmed V and J ends, which lost 4 bases and 5 bases, there was a span of 23 bases. This chain's CDR3 is CAWTRARSFRGYGYTF. In DNA form, the CDR3 reads TGTGCCTGGACCAGGGCCCGGTCTTTTCGGGGGTATGGCTACACCTTC.

This chain connects TRBV18 to TRBJ1-5; D possibly corresponds to TRBD1 (5 bases). The CDR3 extends over 13 amino acids. Germline CDR1 KGHSH, CDR2 LQKENI. The V end lost 5 bases, the J end lost 5 bases, and 10 bases lay between the germline ends. CDR3 residues: CASSNGRDQPQHF. DNA of the CDR3: TGTGCCAGCTCAAATGGCAGGGATCAGCCCCAGCATTTT. Drawing the rest from reference TRBV18 and TRBJ1-5, the complete variable domain is NAGVMQNPRHLVRRRGQEARLRCSPMKGHSHVYWYRQLPEEGLKFMVYLQKENIIDESGMPKERFSAEFPKEGPSILRIQQVVRGDSAAYFCASSNGRDQPQHFGDGTRLSIL.

The chain uses TRBV7-2 and TRBJ1-1; 7 positions match TRBD1. The V and J ends lost 5 bases and 6 bases, in that order; junction bases with no gene match: 18. This CDR3 spans 17 amino acids. Germline CDR1 reads SGHTA; CDR2 reads FQGNSA. As DNA, the CDR3 is TGTGCCAGCAGCGGGACTTTTTACAGGGGATCGTCGGCTGAAGCTTTCTTT. Its translation: CASSGTFYRGSSAEAFF.

Written as DNA, the CDR3 is TGTGCCATCAGTGAGTTCGGGACTAGCCAGTCCGAGACCCAGTACTTC. Amino acid sequence: CAISEFGTSQSETQYF. This rearrangement joins TRBV10-3 to TRBJ2-5; 9 bases are a match to TRBD2. Germline values: CDR1 ENHRY, CDR2 SYGVKD. J was trimmed by 5 bases and V by 1 base; bases with no gene match: 8. The CDR3 totals 16 residues.

This chain links TRBV30 with TRBJ2-7; 11 positions agree with TRBD2. In germline, CDR1 is GTSNPN, CDR2 SVGIG (reference sequence). J lost 2 bases, V lost 1 base, and 4 bases had no gene match. The CDR3 sequence is 15 residues long. The CDR3 DNA reads as TGTGCCTGGAGTGCCCGACTAGCGGGACCCTACGAGCAGTACTTC. This codes for CAWSARLAGPYEQYF. Full variable domain (remainder filled in from reference TRBV30 and TRBJ2-7): SQTIHQWPATLVQPVGSPLSLECTVEGTSNPNLYWYRQAAGRGLQLLFYSVGIGQISSEVPQNLSASRPQDRQFILSSKKLLLSDSGFYLCAWSARLAGPYEQYFGPGTRLTVT.

This chain joins TRBV30 and TRBJ1-1; possible D gene TRBD1, 5 bases. Trimming pared 4 bases from V and 6 bases from J, leaving 9 bases between. The CDR3 consists of 11 residues. CDR1 GTSNPN and CDR2 SVGIG come from the germline V gene (reference sequence). CDR3 nucleotides: TGTGCCTGGAACTGGGGCGCTGAAGCTTTCTTT. Its protein is CAWNWGAEAFF.

This clone appeared a single time. V and J are TRBV6-6 and TRBJ1-1; 8 bases line up with TRBD1. CDR3 length: 14 amino acids. With V trimmed by 5 bases and J by 1 base, 3 bases remained unmatched. Germline-derived CDR1 and CDR2 are MNHNY and SVGAGI (reference sequence). CDR3 in amino acids: CASSKDRANTEAFF. The CDR3 DNA reads as TGTGCCAGCAGTAAGGACAGGGCGAACACTGAAGCTTTCTTT.

CDR3 in DNA: TGTGCCAGCACCGACGGTACAGGGCTTCAGCCCCAGCATTTT. Protein: CASTDGTGLQPQHF. This chain uses TRBV7-9 with TRBJ1-5, with TRBD1 as a possible D gene (6 bases). The length of the CDR3 is 14 residues. V was trimmed by 7 bases and J by 6 bases, leaving 16 bases between them. Germline-derived CDR1 and CDR2 are SEHNR and FQNEAQ (reference sequence).

This chain joins TRBV6-5 and TRBJ1-1; no firm D call. Per the germline V gene, CDR1 is MNHEY and CDR2 is SVGAGI. V dropped 7 bases and J dropped 1 base, with 10 bases sitting between them. The CDR3 runs 13 residues. The CDR3 nucleotides are TGTGCCAGCACCGGAGGGCGGAACACTGAAGCTTTCTTT. As protein: CASTGGRNTEAFF.

The V gene is TRBV6-1, the J gene TRBJ2-3; 7 positions match TRBD2. The J segment lost 2 bases and the V segment lost 5 bases, leaving 4 bases of the junction unmatched. Germline V lookup: CDR1 MNHNS, CDR2 SASEGT. The CDR3 is made up of 14 amino acids. The CDR3 nucleotides read TGTGCCAGCAGTCCGACTAGCACCACAGATACGCAGTATTTT. Its protein is CASSPTSTTDTQYF.

In this sample, this clone turned up a few times. The chain has TRBV5-6 and TRBJ1-5; unclear D gene. The ends were cut back, 2 bases at V and 6 bases at J, with 9 bases in the middle. Germline V lookup: CDR1 SGHDT, CDR2 YYEEEE. CDR3 length equals 13 residues. This CDR3 reads CASSFADGQPQHF. DNA of the CDR3: TGTGCCAGCAGCTTCGCGGATGGTCAGCCCCAGCATTTT.

The V gene is TRBV25-1, the J gene TRBJ2-7, with D perhaps TRBD2 (5 bases). The CDR3 extends over 14 amino acids. The germline gives CDR1 MGHDK, CDR2 SYGVNS. Trimming stripped 3 bases from V and 3 bases from J, with 12 bases between. The CDR3 bases are TGTGCCAGCAGTGAGGGCGGGCGGCACTACGAGCAGTACTTC. This codes for CASSEGGRHYEQYF.

The CDR3 sequence is CASSLEGAQETQYF. CDR3 bases: TGCGCCAGCAGCTTAGAAGGAGCACAAGAGACCCAGTACTTC. The V gene is TRBV5-1, the J gene TRBJ2-5; D unresolved. Germline lookup yields CDR1 SGHRS and CDR2 YFSETQ. V lost 2 bases to trimming and J lost 2 bases, with 10 bases between them. The CDR3 runs to 14 residues.